Following are 12 T cell receptor beta chains from one sample sequenced in a study of cytomegalovirus exposure and HLA in healthy donors. The assay was immunoSEQ multiplex PCR, and TCRdb's table has in-frame clones only and misses some. The table lists approximately 270,000 clones, about 90% of them singletons, with approximately 12% in the top ten. Input material: PBMCs. Receptors originate from a man aged 18 to 29 in good health and CMV-seropositive.

The chain employs TRBV4-1 and TRBJ2-7; 7 bases fit TRBD2. With 4 bases clipped from V and 2 bases from J, the junction kept 5 bases outside the gene matches. The CDR3 covers 14 residues. Germline CDR1 MGHRA, CDR2 YSYEKL. In DNA form, the CDR3 reads TGCGCCAGCAGCCGGGCCAGCGGGACCTACGAGCAGTACTTC. Its protein is CASSRASGTYEQYF.

This clone has more than one count but fewer than ten. The rearrangement uses TRBV2 and TRBJ1-1; no clear D. Per germline, CDR1 SNHLY and CDR2 FYNNEI. V lost 7 bases, J lost 4 bases, and 16 bases lay in between. CDR3 length: 14 residues. The CDR3 nucleotides are TGTGCCAGCAAAAGCGAGGCAGGCGGCACTGAAGCTTTCTTT. Protein sequence: CASKSEAGGTEAFF.

The V call is TRBV28, the J call TRBJ2-7, with D uncertain. CDR1 MDHEN and CDR2 SYDVKM come from the germline V gene. The CDR3 is made up of 13 amino acids. Trimming removed 10 bases from V and 2 bases from J, with 15 bases in between. The CDR3 reads CAIRQAGPYEQYF. The CDR3 coding sequence is TGTGCCATCCGCCAGGCAGGTCCCTACGAGCAGTACTTC.

The chain employs TRBV18 and TRBJ1-4; no definite D call. Trimming took 3 bases from V and 7 from J, leaving 12 bases between them. Germline V gene sequence: CDR1 KGHSH, CDR2 LQKENI. The CDR3 runs 14 residues. DNA for the CDR3: TGTGCCAGCTCACCGGAAACACTCCGTGAAAAACTGTTTTTT. This encodes CASSPETLREKLFF.

Only one count was recorded for this clone. The rearrangement joins TRBV7-9 to TRBJ2-7; 7 nucleotides match TRBD1. This CDR3 is 14 amino acids long. Trimming at V came to 4 bases and at J to 2 bases, leaving 5 bases not matched to a gene. CDR1 SEHNR and CDR2 FQNEAQ come from the germline V gene (reference sequence). The CDR3 DNA reads as TGTGCCAGCAGCTCGCCCGACAGGGCCTACGAGCAGTACTTC. Translation gives CASSSPDRAYEQYF.

The J gene is TRBJ1-3, the V gene TRBV5-6; D remains unclear. Germline V gene sequence: CDR1 SGHDT, CDR2 YYEEEE. CDR3 length equals 14 residues. V lost 3 bases and J 0 bases, leaving 7 bases between the germline ends. The chain's CDR3 is CASSWSSSGNTIYF. CDR3 nucleotides: TGTGCCAGCAGCTGGAGCAGCTCTGGAAACACCATATATTTT.

The CDR3 protein is CATTTSGAYNEQFF. The CDR3 DNA reads as TGTGCCACAACGACTAGCGGGGCCTACAATGAGCAGTTCTTC. The chain couples TRBV10-3 to TRBJ2-1, with 11 nucleotides matching TRBD2. CDR3 length: 14 amino acids. V trimming: 10 bases; J trimming: 2 bases; junction bases outside the gene matches: 4. Per the germline V gene, CDR1 is ENHRY and CDR2 is SYGVKD.

This clone was detected only once. The chain recombines TRBV5-4 with TRBJ2-2; D is unclear. V shed 0 bases and J shed 4 bases, with 7 bases lying between them. This CDR3 spans 14 amino acids. Germline V gene sequence: CDR1 SGHNT, CDR2 YYREEE (reference sequence). CDR3 amino acids: CASSLDGLTGELFF. The CDR3 coding sequence is TGTGCCAGCAGCTTGGATGGCCTCACCGGGGAGCTGTTTTTT.

The V call is TRBV27, the J call TRBJ1-3; possible D gene TRBD1, 5 bases. V was shortened by 2 bases and J by 0 bases, with 14 bases between the two germline ends. The CDR3 has 17 residues. Germline assignment: CDR1 MNHEY and CDR2 SMNVEV (reference sequence). The chain's CDR3 is CASSLTGPSFSGNTIYF. In DNA, the CDR3 is TGTGCCAGCAGTTTAACAGGACCGAGCTTCTCTGGAAACACCATATATTTT.

The V call is TRBV7-2, the J call TRBJ2-1; 7 bases are a match to TRBD2. Germline lookup yields CDR1 SGHTA and CDR2 FQGNSA. The trim removed 1 base at V and 9 bases at J, leaving 9 bases unmatched. This CDR3 comprises 15 residues. CDR3 in amino acids: CASSLGGSWGIEQFF. For the CDR3, the DNA is TGTGCCAGCAGCTTAGGCGGGAGTTGGGGCATTGAGCAGTTCTTC.

Remarks on this clone: The same CDR3 also results from other DNA sequences found in this sample. The V and J genes are TRBV30 and TRBJ2-7, with D possibly matching TRBD2 (5 bases). Between the trimmed V and J ends, which lost 1 base and 6 bases, there was a span of 7 bases. Germline CDR1 GTSNPN, CDR2 SVGIG (reference sequence). The CDR3 has 11 amino acids. CDR3 amino acids: CAWSGGFEQYF. The CDR3, as DNA: TGTGCCTGGAGTGGAGGGTTCGAGCAGTACTTC.

The chain recombines TRBV6-6 with TRBJ2-4; TRBD2 matches 11 bases. After removal of 5 bases from V and 6 bases from J, the junction contained 3 bases not matched to a gene. This CDR3 has 14 residues. The germline gives CDR1 MNHNY, CDR2 SVGAGI (reference sequence). The CDR3 coding sequence is TGTGCCAGCAGTAAGACTAGCGGGGTAAACATTCAGTACTTC. Protein product: CASSKTSGVNIQYF.